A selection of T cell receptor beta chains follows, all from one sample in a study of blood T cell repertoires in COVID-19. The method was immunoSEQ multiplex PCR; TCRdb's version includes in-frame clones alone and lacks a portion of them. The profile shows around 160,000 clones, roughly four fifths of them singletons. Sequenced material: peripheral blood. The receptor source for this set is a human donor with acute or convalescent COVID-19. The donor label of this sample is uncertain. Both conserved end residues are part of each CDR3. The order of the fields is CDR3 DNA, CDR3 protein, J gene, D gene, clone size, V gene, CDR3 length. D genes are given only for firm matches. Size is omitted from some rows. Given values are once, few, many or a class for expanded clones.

cdr3_nt: TGTGCCAGTTCCCCAGGGCTAAAGAACACTGAAGCTTTCTTT; cdr3_aa: CASSPGLKNTEAFF; j_call: TRBJ1-1; d_call: -; clone_size: -; v_call: TRBV19; cdr3_length: 14
cdr3_nt: TGTGCCAGCAGTCGGGACAGTAATCAGCCCCAGCATTTT; cdr3_aa: CASSRDSNQPQHF; j_call: TRBJ1-5; d_call: TRBD1; clone_size: once; v_call: TRBV5-5; cdr3_length: 13
cdr3_nt: TGTGCCAGCAGCAAGTCCCGGGACAGCCGCTATGGCTACACCTTC; cdr3_aa: CASSKSRDSRYGYTF; j_call: TRBJ1-2; d_call: TRBD1; clone_size: -; v_call: TRBV11-2; cdr3_length: 15
cdr3_nt: TGTGCCAGCAGTACCGGGACATACAGCTACGAGCAGTACTTC; cdr3_aa: CASSTGTYSYEQYF; j_call: TRBJ2-7; d_call: -; clone_size: -; v_call: TRBV2; cdr3_length: 14
cdr3_nt: TGTGCCAGCAGTCATCCGGGACTGGGCTCTGGAAACACCATATATTTT; cdr3_aa: CASSHPGLGSGNTIYF; j_call: TRBJ1-3; d_call: -; clone_size: -; v_call: TRBV25-1; cdr3_length: 16
cdr3_nt: TGTGCCAGCAGTTATCACAGGGAAGAGTATGGCTACACCTTC; cdr3_aa: CASSYHREEYGYTF; j_call: TRBJ1-2; d_call: -; clone_size: few; v_call: TRBV6-6; cdr3_length: 14
cdr3_nt: TGTGCCATCAGTGGACAGACGAACACTGAAGCTTTCTTT; cdr3_aa: CAISGQTNTEAFF; j_call: TRBJ1-1; d_call: -; clone_size: -; v_call: TRBV10-3; cdr3_length: 13
cdr3_nt: TGCAGTGCTAGTCGCGAGATCTATGTAGGCTACACCTTC; cdr3_aa: CSASREIYVGYTF; j_call: TRBJ1-2; d_call: -; clone_size: -; v_call: TRBV20-1; cdr3_length: 13
cdr3_nt: TGTGCCAGCTCAACGGGGGGAAGCTATGGCTACACCTTC; cdr3_aa: CASSTGGSYGYTF; j_call: TRBJ1-2; d_call: -; clone_size: -; v_call: TRBV18; cdr3_length: 13
cdr3_nt: TGCGCCAGCAGCCGCCTTGAGGCCATGAACACTGAAGCTTTCTTT; cdr3_aa: CASSRLEAMNTEAFF; j_call: TRBJ1-1; d_call: -; clone_size: -; v_call: TRBV4-1; cdr3_length: 15
cdr3_nt: TGTGCCAGCAGTCCTGGGCAGGCACGAAATTCACCCCTCCACTTT; cdr3_aa: CASSPGQARNSPLHF; j_call: TRBJ1-6; d_call: -; clone_size: -; v_call: TRBV28; cdr3_length: 15
cdr3_nt: TGTGCCAGCAGGTTGGCAGGGGGGGAAAAACTGTTTTTT; cdr3_aa: CASRLAGGEKLFF; j_call: TRBJ1-4; d_call: TRBD1; clone_size: few; v_call: TRBV27; cdr3_length: 13
cdr3_nt: TGTGCCAGCAGCCAAGCGGCAGGTCGTAATTCACCCCTCCACTTT; cdr3_aa: CASSQAAGRNSPLHF; j_call: TRBJ1-6; d_call: -; clone_size: many; v_call: TRBV3-1/TRBV3-2; cdr3_length: 15
cdr3_nt: TGTGCCTGGAGTGGACCGCCGGGTAAACCTAGCAATCAGCCCCAGCATTTT; cdr3_aa: CAWSGPPGKPSNQPQHF; j_call: TRBJ1-5; d_call: -; clone_size: -; v_call: TRBV30; cdr3_length: 17
cdr3_nt: TGTGCCAGCAGCTTGGGGGGGGCTGGAAACACCATATATTTT; cdr3_aa: CASSLGGAGNTIYF; j_call: TRBJ1-3; d_call: -; clone_size: -; v_call: TRBV5-4; cdr3_length: 14
cdr3_nt: TGTGCCAGCAATCTCCAGGGGAACACTGAAGCTTTCTTT; cdr3_aa: CASNLQGNTEAFF; j_call: TRBJ1-1; d_call: -; clone_size: -; v_call: TRBV2; cdr3_length: 13
cdr3_nt: TGTGCCAGCCTAGGGGACAGGCGCTCCTTCTCTGGAAACACCATATATTTT; cdr3_aa: CASLGDRRSFSGNTIYF; j_call: TRBJ1-3; d_call: TRBD1; clone_size: few; v_call: TRBV2; cdr3_length: 17
cdr3_nt: TGTGCTAGCAGGAGTGGACAGTCGAACACTGAAGCTTTCTTT; cdr3_aa: CASRSGQSNTEAFF; j_call: TRBJ1-1; d_call: -; clone_size: -; v_call: TRBV6-5; cdr3_length: 14
cdr3_nt: TGTGCCAGCAGCTTAGGAGGCCTGAGGATCGGCGAAGCTTTCTTT; cdr3_aa: CASSLGGLRIGEAFF; j_call: TRBJ1-1; d_call: -; clone_size: -; v_call: TRBV7-2; cdr3_length: 15
cdr3_nt: TGTGCCAGCAGCCGGACAGGAGAATACACCGGGGAGCTGTTTTTT; cdr3_aa: CASSRTGEYTGELFF; j_call: TRBJ2-2; d_call: TRBD1; clone_size: once; v_call: TRBV6-6; cdr3_length: 15
cdr3_nt: TGTGCCAGCAGCTTGGAGGGGAGGGAAAAACTGTTTTTT; cdr3_aa: CASSLEGREKLFF; j_call: TRBJ1-4; d_call: -; clone_size: -; v_call: TRBV5-6; cdr3_length: 13
cdr3_nt: TGTGCCAGCAGTTTTATTCACATTCAGTACTTC; cdr3_aa: CASSFIHIQYF; j_call: TRBJ2-4; d_call: -; clone_size: -; v_call: TRBV12-3/TRBV12-4; cdr3_length: 11